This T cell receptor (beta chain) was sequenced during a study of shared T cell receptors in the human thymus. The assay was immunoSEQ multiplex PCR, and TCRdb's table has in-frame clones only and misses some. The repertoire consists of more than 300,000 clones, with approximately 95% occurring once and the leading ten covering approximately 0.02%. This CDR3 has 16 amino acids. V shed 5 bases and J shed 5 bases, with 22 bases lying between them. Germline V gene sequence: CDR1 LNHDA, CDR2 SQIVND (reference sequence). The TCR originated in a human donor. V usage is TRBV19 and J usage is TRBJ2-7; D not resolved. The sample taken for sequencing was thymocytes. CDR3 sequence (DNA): TGTGCCAGTAGTTTCTCGAGACGGCCCGACGCCCACGAGCAGTACTTC. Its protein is CASSFSRRPDAHEQYF.